One sample yielded the 27 T cell receptor beta chains listed below, sequenced in a study of blood T cells in healthy people across ages. Together with a sample-barcoded 5' primer, a J-beta primer mix was included in a second PCR lasting about 7 to 12 cycles. TCRdb reprocessed the 5' RACE reads via MiXCR and lists one record per CDR3 protein. The profile shows approximately 1.5 million distinct CDR3 sequences, about 35% of them singletons. Sequenced: blood. These receptors originate from a woman in her twenties or thirties in good health.

About this clonotype itself: An end of the junction differs from the germline gene, which may be a read error. The rearrangement joins TRBV12-3 or TRBV12-4 to TRBJ2-7; 10 bases agree with TRBD2. The CDR3 extends over 12 amino acids. As DNA, the CDR3 is TGTGCCGGCAGCCCCAGCGGGAGGGCCTTGTACTTC. Its translation: CAGSPSGRALYF.

This clonotype was seen ten or more times. Sequence at one end of the junction differs from germline and may be a read error. The V gene is TRBV7-2, the J gene TRBJ1-1; D possibly corresponds to TRBD1 (5 bases). This CDR3 is 14 amino acids long. CDR1 is SGHTA, CDR2 FQGNSA, per germline. The chain's CDR3 is CASSLGRENTEAFF. Written as DNA, the CDR3 is TGCGCCAGCAGCTTGGGGCGGGAGAACACTGAAGCTTTCTTT.

This clonotype was found a few times. V usage is TRBV13 and J usage is TRBJ1-4, with 10 bases matching TRBD1. CDR1 and CDR2 from the germline V gene are PRHDT and FYEKMQ (reference sequence). The CDR3 loop spans 16 amino acids. V was clipped by 0 bases and J by 7 bases; unmatched bases: 5. The CDR3 sequence is CASSLGLGQGIEKLFF. CDR3 DNA: TGTGCCAGCAGCTTAGGCCTGGGACAGGGGATTGAAAAACTGTTTTTT.

The rearrangement uses TRBV11-2 and TRBJ1-1; D gene ambiguous. This CDR3 has 12 amino acids. Germline CDR1 reads SGHAT; CDR2 reads FQNNGV. The germline V and J ends were trimmed by 6 bases and 5 bases, with 10 bases remaining between them. CDR3 coding DNA: TGTGCCAGCAGACCTGTACGGACTGAAGCTTTCTTT. Its protein is CASRPVRTEAFF. The variable domain in full, with the rest retrieved from reference TRBV11-2 and TRBJ1-1, is EAGVAQSPRYKIIEKRQSVAFWCNPISGHATLYWYQQILGQGPKLLIQFQNNGVVDDSQLPKDRFSAERLKGVDSTLKIQPAKLEDSAVYLCASRPVRTEAFFGQGTRLTVV.

This clonotype came up many times. This rearrangement joins TRBV7-2 to TRBJ2-5; no definite D call. Trimming shortened V by 5 bases and J by 5 bases, and 15 bases separated the two germline ends. The CDR3 has 14 residues. Germline V gene data show CDR1 as SGHTA and CDR2 as FQGNSA. The CDR3 region is CASSPPHLGETQYF. In DNA, the CDR3 is TGTGCCAGCAGCCCCCCCCACCTGGGGGAGACCCAGTACTTC.

This chain uses TRBV7-2 with TRBJ2-7; TRBD1 matches 12 bases. CDR3 size: 16 residues. Germline V lookup: CDR1 SGHTA, CDR2 FQGNSA. V dropped 2 bases and J dropped 7; count of bases not matched to a gene: 9. CDR3 in amino acids: CASSLTPGQGAGEQYF. Here the CDR3 DNA reads TGTGCCAGCAGCTTAACGCCGGGACAGGGGGCAGGGGAGCAGTACTTC. The variable domain in full, with the rest retrieved from reference TRBV7-2 and TRBJ2-7, is GAGVSQSPSNKVTEKGKDVELRCDPISGHTALYWYRQSLGQGLEFLIYFQGNSAPDKSGLPSDRFSAERTGGSVSTLTIQRTQQEDSAVYLCASSLTPGQGAGEQYFGPGTRLTVT.

This sequence joins TRBV7-9 and TRBJ2-1; 12 bases fit TRBD2. The CDR3 has 16 amino acids. Germline-derived CDR1 and CDR2 are SEHNR and FQNEAQ (reference sequence). V was pared by 3 bases and J by 10 bases, with 10 bases of the junction left unmatched. Here the CDR3 DNA reads TGTGCCAGCAGCTTGGCCTCTAGCGGGAGGGAGGGGGAGCAGTTCTTC. Translated, it gives CASSLASSGREGEQFF.

V is TRBV20-1 and J is TRBJ1-1; a weak D match, TRBD1 (5 bases). The CDR3 has 17 residues. Germline V gene data show CDR1 as DFQATT and CDR2 as SNEGSKA (reference sequence). V was pared by 3 bases and J by 6 bases, with 26 bases between. CDR3 in amino acids: CSARGLARATGGAEAFF. CDR3 coding DNA: TGCAGTGCTAGGGGGCTGGCCAGGGCCACCGGGGGGGCTGAAGCTTTCTTT.

This clonotype turned up a few times. This sequence joins TRBV5-8 and TRBJ1-2, with D perhaps matching TRBD1 (5 bases). CDR3 length equals 14 residues. V lost 0 bases and J 4 bases, leaving 10 bases between the germline ends. Germline-derived CDR1 and CDR2 are SGHTS and YDEGEE. The CDR3 spells CASSLGGLAYGYTF. The CDR3 nucleotides read TGTGCCAGCAGCTTGGGGGGACTTGCCTATGGCTACACCTTC.

This clonotype was counted only a few times. The chain is built from TRBV25-1 and TRBJ2-5, with 14 bases matching TRBD2. CDR1 and CDR2 (germline): MGHDK, SYGVNS. J gave up 7 bases and V 3 bases, and 7 bases lay outside the gene matches. The CDR3 has 16 amino acids. This CDR3 reads CASSEGLAGVPWTQYF. The CDR3 nucleotides are TGTGCCAGCAGTGAGGGACTAGCGGGAGTCCCCTGGACCCAGTACTTC.

V usage is TRBV10-3 and J usage is TRBJ2-1; perhaps TRBD1 as D (6 bases). The end of the DNA aligns better with TRBJ2-7, so the J call may be wrong. Germline V gives CDR1 ENHRY, CDR2 SYGVKD. The CDR3 runs 16 residues. CDR3 in DNA: TGTGCCATCAGTCCGAGAGAACAACAGGGTCTCAACGAGCAGTACTTC. This encodes CAISPREQQGLNEQYF.

This chain links TRBV30 with TRBJ2-2; D ambiguous. The CDR3 totals 14 residues. Trimming shortened V by 3 bases and J by 4 bases, and 12 bases separated the two germline ends. Germline CDR1 and CDR2: GTSNPN and SVGIG (reference sequence). The DNA of the CDR3 is TGTGCCTGGAGGATGGGGTTGGGCACCGGGGAGCTGTTTTTT. This translates into CAWRMGLGTGELFF.

This clonotype showed up just a few times. V and J are TRBV5-6 and TRBJ1-1, with 7 bases lining up with TRBD1. The length of the CDR3 is 14 residues. Germline CDR1 is SGHDT and CDR2 is YYEEEE. V lost 3 bases to trimming and J lost 4 bases; unmatched junction nucleotides: 6. The CDR3 nucleotides are TGTGCCAGCAGCTCCCGGACAGGACGCACTGAAGCTTTCTTT. This translates into CASSSRTGRTEAFF.

The chain joins TRBV7-9 to TRBJ1-2; the D gene is possibly TRBD1 (5 bases). The CDR3 runs 15 residues. V lost 0 bases to trimming and J lost 6 bases, with 14 bases between them. Germline V gene lookup returns CDR1 SEHNR and CDR2 FQNEAQ (reference sequence). The CDR3 DNA is TGTGCCAGCAGCTTAGCGCAAAATGGGGCTAATGGCTACACCTTC. Its translation: CASSLAQNGANGYTF.

This clonotype came up many times. The genes are TRBV4-2 and TRBJ2-7, with D perhaps TRBD1 (6 bases). The CDR3 is made up of 14 amino acids. In germline, CDR1 is LGHNA, CDR2 YNFKEQ. V gave up 1 base and J gave up 3 bases, with 10 bases separating them. CDR3 amino acids: CASSQARGSYEQYF. DNA of the CDR3: TGTGCCAGCAGCCAAGCCAGGGGTAGCTACGAGCAGTACTTC.

This clonotype has at least ten counts. The CDR3 DNA is TGTGCCAGCAGTTCGGACGGAGGGGGCTACGAGCAGTACTTC. Translated: CASSSDGGGYEQYF. The chain links TRBV12-3 or TRBV12-4 to TRBJ2-7; D assignment may be TRBD1 or TRBD2 (6 bases each). Trimming removed 4 bases from V and 3 bases from J, with 13 bases in between. The CDR3 runs to 14 residues.

This clonotype was observed a few times. The chain recombines TRBV13 with TRBJ2-1; 14 bases are a match to TRBD2. CDR1 is PRHDT and CDR2 is FYEKMQ in the germline V gene (reference sequence). The CDR3 has 20 amino acids. V was pared by 5 bases and J by 7 bases, with 19 bases of the junction left unmatched. CDR3 nucleotide sequence: TGTGCCAGCAGCCTACGATCCGGGACAGGGACTAGCGGGAGTCTGAATGAGCAGTTCTTC. It encodes CASSLRSGTGTSGSLNEQFF.

This clonotype was picked up a small number of times. The rearrangement uses TRBV2 and TRBJ2-5; no firm D call. This CDR3 has 12 amino acids. V lost 5 bases to trimming and J lost 7 bases, with 11 bases between them. Germline CDR1 and CDR2: SNHLY and FYNNEI. The CDR3 region has the DNA TGTGCCAGCAGTAACGCTACGGGGACCCAGTACTTC. This encodes CASSNATGTQYF.

The J gene is TRBJ2-2, the V gene TRBV9; 8 bases are a match to TRBD2. Germline-derived CDR1 and CDR2 are SGDLS and YYNGEE. J lost 1 base, V lost 0 bases, and 5 bases had no gene match. CDR3 size: 17 residues. The CDR3 nucleotides are TGTGCCAGCAGCGTAGCAGCGGGGGCCCTGAACACCGGGGAGCTGTTTTTT. It codes for CASSVAAGALNTGELFF. Together with reference TRBV9 and TRBJ2-2, the CDR3 gives the full variable domain: DSGVTQTPKHLITATGQRVTLRCSPRSGDLSVYWYQQSLDQGLQFLIQYYNGEERAKGNILERFSAQQFPDLHSELNLSSLELGDSALYFCASSVAAGALNTGELFFGEGSRLTVL.

V gene TRBV5-1 combines with J gene TRBJ2-5; maybe TRBD1 (5 bases). CDR1 is SGHRS, CDR2 YFSETQ, per germline. Deletions cut 9 bases from V and 7 bases from J, with 13 bases between. The CDR3 has 11 amino acids. Here the CDR3 reads CANQFRGTQYF. The CDR3 DNA reads as TGCGCCAACCAGTTTAGGGGGACCCAGTACTTC.

The CDR3, as DNA: TGTGCCAGCAGTGTAGCGGGCCGCTCCTACAATGAGCAGTACTTC. Translated, it gives CASSVAGRSYNEQYF. The chain is built from TRBV28 and TRBJ2-7; the match to TRBD2 covers 7 bases. Germline CDR1 reads MDHEN; CDR2 reads SYDVKM. CDR3 length: 15 amino acids. The V gene end was trimmed by 5 bases and the J gene end by 7 bases; junction bases not matched to a gene: 14.

This chain connects TRBV20-1 to TRBJ2-3, with a weak D call TRBD1 (5 bases). This CDR3 contains 15 residues. V was cut by 3 bases and J by 2 bases, with 15 bases left in between. Germline lookup yields CDR1 DFQATT and CDR2 SNEGSKA (reference sequence). CDR3 sequence (DNA): TGCAGTGCTAGTCACCGGACACCTTTCACAGATACGCAGTATTTT. Residues: CSASHRTPFTDTQYF.

This clonotype was seen a handful of times. The chain employs TRBV12-3 or TRBV12-4 and TRBJ2-5, with D perhaps matching TRBD1 (5 bases). The ends were cut back, 5 bases at V and 0 bases at J, with 10 bases in the middle. The CDR3 loop spans 14 amino acids. CDR3 DNA: TGTGCCAGCAGTCCTGACAGTAACCAAGAGACCCAGTACTTC. Protein sequence: CASSPDSNQETQYF.

The DNA for the CDR3 is TGTGCCAGCAGTTTGTACATTTTGAACACTGAAGCTTTCTTT. This sequence encodes CASSLYILNTEAFF. The rearrangement links TRBV12-3 or TRBV12-4 to TRBJ1-1; D unclear. Trimming stripped 3 bases from V and 0 bases from J, with 8 bases between. The CDR3 consists of 14 residues.

In its sample, this clonotype was seen once. The CDR3 loop is CASSESILTGASSYNEQFF. CDR3 sequence (DNA): TGCGCCAGCAGTGAGTCGATCTTAACGGGCGCGAGCTCCTACAATGAGCAGTTCTTC. The chain couples TRBV10-1 to TRBJ2-1, with D hard to call. Germline assignment: CDR1 WNHNN and CDR2 SYGVQD (reference sequence). The V end was cut by 0 bases, the J end by 0 bases, with 18 bases between. The CDR3 extends over 19 amino acids.

This sequence joins TRBV20-1 and TRBJ1-5; TRBD1 aligns across 8 bases. With V trimmed by 1 base and J by 0 bases, 5 bases remained unmatched. The germline V gene encodes CDR1 DFQATT and CDR2 SNEGSKA (reference sequence). The CDR3 covers 16 residues. CDR3 nucleotides: TGCAGTGCTAGAGGGACAGGGCGACATAGCAATCAGCCCCAGCATTTT. Protein product: CSARGTGRHSNQPQHF.

The sample holds a few counts of this clonotype. J is TRBJ2-6 and V is TRBV3-1; no definite D call. The germline V and J ends were trimmed by 0 bases and 1 base, with 7 bases remaining between them. CDR3 length: 16 amino acids. Per the germline V gene, CDR1 is LGHDT and CDR2 is YNNKEL (reference sequence). CDR3 region: CASSQEYVSGANVLTF. DNA for the CDR3: TGTGCCAGCAGCCAAGAATATGTATCTGGGGCCAACGTCCTGACTTTC. The full variable domain, in which reference TRBV3-1 and TRBJ2-6 provide the parts outside the CDR3, is DTAVSQTPKYLVTQMGNDKSIKCEQNLGHDTMYWYKQDSKKFLKIMFSYNNKELIINETVPNRFSPKSPDKAHLNLHINSLELGDSAVYFCASSQEYVSGANVLTFGAGSRLTVL.